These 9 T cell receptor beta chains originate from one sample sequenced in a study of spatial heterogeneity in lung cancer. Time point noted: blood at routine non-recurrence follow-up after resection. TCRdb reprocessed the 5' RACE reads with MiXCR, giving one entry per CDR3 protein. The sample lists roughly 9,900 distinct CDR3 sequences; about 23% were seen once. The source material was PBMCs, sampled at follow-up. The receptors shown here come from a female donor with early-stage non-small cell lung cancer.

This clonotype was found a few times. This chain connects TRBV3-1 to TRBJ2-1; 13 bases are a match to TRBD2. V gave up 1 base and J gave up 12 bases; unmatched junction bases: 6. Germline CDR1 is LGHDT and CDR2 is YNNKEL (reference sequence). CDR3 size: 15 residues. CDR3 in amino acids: CASSQVELAGGRQFF. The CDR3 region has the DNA TGTGCCAGCAGCCAAGTAGAACTAGCGGGAGGGCGGCAGTTCTTC.

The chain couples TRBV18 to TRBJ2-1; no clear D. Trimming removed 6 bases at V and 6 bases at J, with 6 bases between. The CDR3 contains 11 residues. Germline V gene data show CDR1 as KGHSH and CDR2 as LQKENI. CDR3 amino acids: CASSPANEQFF. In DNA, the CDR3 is TGTGCCAGCTCTCCGGCCAATGAGCAGTTCTTC.

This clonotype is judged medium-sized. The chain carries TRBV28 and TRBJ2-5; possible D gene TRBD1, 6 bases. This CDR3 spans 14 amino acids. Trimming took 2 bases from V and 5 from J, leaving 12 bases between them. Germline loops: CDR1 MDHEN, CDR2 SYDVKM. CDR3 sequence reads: CASSLEGDGETQYF. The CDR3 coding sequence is TGTGCCAGCAGTTTAGAGGGGGACGGGGAGACCCAGTACTTC.

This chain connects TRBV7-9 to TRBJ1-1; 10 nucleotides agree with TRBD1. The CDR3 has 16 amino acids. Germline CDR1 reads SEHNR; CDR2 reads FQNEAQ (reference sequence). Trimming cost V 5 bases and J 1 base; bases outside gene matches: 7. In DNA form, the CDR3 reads TGTGCCAGCAGCCCGAGGACAGGGGGATCGAACACTGAAGCTTTCTTT. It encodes CASSPRTGGSNTEAFF.

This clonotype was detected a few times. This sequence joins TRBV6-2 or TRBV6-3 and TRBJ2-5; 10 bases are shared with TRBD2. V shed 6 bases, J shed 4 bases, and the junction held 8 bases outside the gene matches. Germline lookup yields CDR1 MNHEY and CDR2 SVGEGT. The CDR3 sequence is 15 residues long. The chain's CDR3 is CASRSSGRGGETQYF. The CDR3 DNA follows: TGTGCCAGCAGGTCTAGCGGGAGAGGAGGAGAGACCCAGTACTTC.

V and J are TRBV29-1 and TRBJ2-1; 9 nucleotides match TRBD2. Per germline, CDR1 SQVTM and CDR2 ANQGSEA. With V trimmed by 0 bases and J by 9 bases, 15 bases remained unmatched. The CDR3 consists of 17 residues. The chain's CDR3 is CSVEDLGGLAGSVEQFF. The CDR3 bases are TGCAGCGTTGAAGATCTAGGGGGGCTAGCGGGAAGTGTTGAGCAGTTCTTC.

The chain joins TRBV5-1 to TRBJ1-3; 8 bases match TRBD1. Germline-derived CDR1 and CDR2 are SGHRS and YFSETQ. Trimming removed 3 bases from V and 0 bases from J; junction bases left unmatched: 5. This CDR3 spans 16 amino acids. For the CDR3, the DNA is TGCGCCAGCAGCTCCCGGACAGGGCCCTCTGGAAACACCATATATTTT. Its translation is CASSSRTGPSGNTIYF.

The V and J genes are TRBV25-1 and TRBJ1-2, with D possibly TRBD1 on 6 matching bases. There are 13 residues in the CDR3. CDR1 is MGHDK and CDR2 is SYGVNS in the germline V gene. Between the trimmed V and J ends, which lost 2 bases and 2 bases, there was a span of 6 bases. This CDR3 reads CASSEGGNYGYTF. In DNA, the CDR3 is TGTGCCAGCAGTGAAGGGGGCAACTATGGCTACACCTTC.

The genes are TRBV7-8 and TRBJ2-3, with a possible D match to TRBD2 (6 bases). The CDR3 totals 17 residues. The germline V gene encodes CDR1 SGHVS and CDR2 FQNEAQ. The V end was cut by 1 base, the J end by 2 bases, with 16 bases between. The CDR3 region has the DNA TGTGCCAGCAGCTTAGAGAGGCCCGGACTATTCACAGATACGCAGTATTTT. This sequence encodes CASSLERPGLFTDTQYF.